A selection of T cell receptor beta chains follows, all from one sample in a study of cytomegalovirus exposure and HLA in healthy donors. The table came from immunoSEQ multiplex PCR; TCRdb's copy has only in-frame clones and leaves some out. The sample yields about 210,000 clones, roughly three quarters seen once. Sequences were obtained from PBMCs. All receptors come from a male donor in good health and CMV-seropositive. The conserved cysteine and the conserved F or W are not part of the CDR3 here.

CDR3aa: ASSLDPGHLMNTGELF
v_gene: TRBV5-1

CDR3aa: ASSLDGVSLSPIYEQY
v_gene: TRBV7-9

CDR3aa: ASSSMPLGDTDTQY
v_gene: TRBV27

CDR3aa: ASSLQPGNTIY
v_gene: TRBV18

CDR3aa: AWRPLGSGERNEQF
v_gene: TRBV30

CDR3aa: ASSLRRLAARTDTQY
v_gene: TRBV5-1

CDR3aa: AISDSRGGELVQF
v_gene: TRBV10-3

CDR3aa: ASSPRTGYQETQY
v_gene: TRBV5-4

CDR3aa: ASSSPGELF
v_gene: TRBV11-2

CDR3aa: ASPPASHSYNEQF
v_gene: TRBV28

CDR3aa: VRSLECGGGTTDTQY
v_gene: TRBV7-5

CDR3aa: ASSLGEGWDTQY
v_gene: TRBV5-5

CDR3aa: ASSGYSSWRMNTEAF
v_gene: TRBV6-1

CDR3aa: ASSFKDGRHSPLH
v_gene: TRBV27

CDR3aa: SSSPSAIPYGYT
v_gene: TRBV7-9

CDR3aa: AWSSYGNTIY
v_gene: TRBV30

CDR3aa: AITRISNQPQH
v_gene: TRBV6-6

CDR3aa: ASSRRGGEQY
v_gene: TRBV7-8

CDR3aa: ASSFAQGSDTQY
v_gene: TRBV7-6

CDR3aa: ASSLVPVGGKETQY
v_gene: TRBV7-2

CDR3aa: ASSLVGGLNTGELF
v_gene: TRBV11-3

CDR3aa: ASSTRLADPSYNEQF
v_gene: TRBV27

CDR3aa: ASSLQGASDTQY
v_gene: TRBV7-3

CDR3aa: AWSRQGAKTQY
v_gene: TRBV30

CDR3aa: ASSPSGGSGGHGYT
v_gene: TRBV9

CDR3aa: ASSLTGAQY
v_gene: TRBV7-2

CDR3aa: AWSVMGHEQY
v_gene: TRBV30

CDR3aa: ATSGQTNTEAF
v_gene: TRBV15

CDR3aa: ASRGGLYNSPLH
v_gene: TRBV27

CDR3aa: ASSTWTGGNTEAF
v_gene: TRBV28

CDR3aa: ASSTLASTEAF
v_gene: TRBV27

CDR3aa: ASSPGLLNPDTQY
v_gene: TRBV18

CDR3aa: ASTPITGGTTDTQY
v_gene: TRBV25-1

CDR3aa: ASSPGQGAYEQY
v_gene: TRBV7-2

CDR3aa: ASRPGGGYNTGELF
v_gene: TRBV5-1

CDR3aa: ASSLRPGQERLNYGYT
v_gene: TRBV5-5

CDR3aa: ASSLGSDRPLH
v_gene: TRBV5-1

CDR3aa: ASSIRGQEYQPQH
v_gene: TRBV19

CDR3aa: ASSAGQNTGELF
v_gene: TRBV6-4

CDR3aa: ASSLPSFATNEKLF
v_gene: TRBV5-4

CDR3aa: ASRQRTGNQPQH
v_gene: TRBV6-6

CDR3aa: ASSPPPDSVKGGANYGYT
v_gene: TRBV27

CDR3aa: ASSQDLRQPQH
v_gene: TRBV4-2

CDR3aa: ASSPPSGGYT
v_gene: TRBV9

CDR3aa: ASSTTVDIQY
v_gene: TRBV6-1

CDR3aa: ASSNLVGGSGGYT
v_gene: TRBV21-1

CDR3aa: ASSPFQGAYDGYT
v_gene: TRBV7-2

CDR3aa: ASSTGQTRETQY
v_gene: TRBV6-5

CDR3aa: ASSLVQAGTQY
v_gene: TRBV7-9

CDR3aa: ASSPPGTGGRNEQF
v_gene: TRBV18

CDR3aa: ASARGTYEQY
v_gene: TRBV6-6

CDR3aa: ASSQDPTGVGNTIY
v_gene: TRBV4-2

CDR3aa: ASSPLAVSYEQY
v_gene: TRBV18

CDR3aa: ASSVPVGDSYGYT
v_gene: TRBV9

CDR3aa: ASSSGTGILRHEQY
v_gene: TRBV6-5

CDR3aa: ASSLGPGEENTIY
v_gene: TRBV5-4